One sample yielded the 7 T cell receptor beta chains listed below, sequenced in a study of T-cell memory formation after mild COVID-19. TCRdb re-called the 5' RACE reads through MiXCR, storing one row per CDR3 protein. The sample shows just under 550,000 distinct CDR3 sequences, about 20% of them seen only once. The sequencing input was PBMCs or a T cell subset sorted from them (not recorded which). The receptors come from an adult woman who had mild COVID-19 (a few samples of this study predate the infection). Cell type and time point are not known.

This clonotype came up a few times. The CDR3 sequence: CASTQALNIYNEQFF. The CDR3 region has the DNA TGTGCCAGCACCCAGGCCCTGAATATCTACAATGAGCAGTTCTTC. The chain carries TRBV7-9 and TRBJ2-1; no firm D call. Trimming shortened V by 7 bases and J by 3 bases, and 16 bases separated the two germline ends. The CDR3 spans 15 residues. Looked up from germline, CDR1 is SEHNR and CDR2 is FQNEAQ (reference sequence).

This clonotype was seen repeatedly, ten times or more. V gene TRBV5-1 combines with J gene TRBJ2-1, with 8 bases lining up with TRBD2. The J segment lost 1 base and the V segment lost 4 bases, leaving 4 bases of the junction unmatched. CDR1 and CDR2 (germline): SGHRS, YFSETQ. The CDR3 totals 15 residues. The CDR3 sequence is CASSPSGGSYNEQFF. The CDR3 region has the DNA TGCGCCAGCAGCCCGTCGGGAGGGTCCTACAATGAGCAGTTCTTC.

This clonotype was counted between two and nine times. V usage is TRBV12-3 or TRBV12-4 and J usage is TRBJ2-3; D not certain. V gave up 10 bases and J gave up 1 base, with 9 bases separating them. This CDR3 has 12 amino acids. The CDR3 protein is CATNPGTDTQYF. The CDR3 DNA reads TGTGCCACCAACCCGGGCACAGATACGCAGTATTTT.

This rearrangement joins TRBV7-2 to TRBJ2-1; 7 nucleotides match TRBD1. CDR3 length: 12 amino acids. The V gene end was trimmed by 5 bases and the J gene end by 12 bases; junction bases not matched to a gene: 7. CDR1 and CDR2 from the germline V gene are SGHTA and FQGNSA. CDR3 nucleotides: TGTGCCAGCAGCGCCACAGGGGAAACGCAGTTCTTC. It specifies CASSATGETQFF.

CDR3 DNA sequence: TGTGCCAGCAGCTCCCTCCCCGGACACGCCTACGAGCAGTACTTC. This codes for CASSSLPGHAYEQYF. This chain connects TRBV5-4 to TRBJ2-7, with D possibly being TRBD1 (5 bases). CDR3 length: 15 amino acids. V shed 3 bases and J shed 2 bases, with 15 bases lying between them. In germline, CDR1 is SGHNT, CDR2 YYREEE (reference sequence).

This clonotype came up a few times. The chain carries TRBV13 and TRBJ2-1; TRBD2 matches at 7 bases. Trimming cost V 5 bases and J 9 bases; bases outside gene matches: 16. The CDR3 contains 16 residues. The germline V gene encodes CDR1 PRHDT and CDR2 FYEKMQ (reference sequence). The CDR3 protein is CASSPPRAGEGSEQFF. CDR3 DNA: TGTGCCAGCAGCCCCCCAAGGGCGGGAGAGGGTAGTGAGCAGTTCTTC. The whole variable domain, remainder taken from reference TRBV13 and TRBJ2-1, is AAGVIQSPRHLIKEKRETATLKCYPIPRHDTVYWYQQGPGQDPQFLISFYEKMQSDKGSIPDRFSAQQFSDYHSELNMSSLELGDSALYFCASSPPRAGEGSEQFFGPGTRLTVL.

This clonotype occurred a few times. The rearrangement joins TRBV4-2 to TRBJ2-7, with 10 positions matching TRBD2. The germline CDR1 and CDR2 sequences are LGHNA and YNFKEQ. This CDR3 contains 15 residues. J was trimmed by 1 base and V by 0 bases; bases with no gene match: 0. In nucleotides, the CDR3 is TGTGCCAGCAGCCAAGAACTAGCGGGATCCTACGAGCAGTACTTC. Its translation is CASSQELAGSYEQYF.